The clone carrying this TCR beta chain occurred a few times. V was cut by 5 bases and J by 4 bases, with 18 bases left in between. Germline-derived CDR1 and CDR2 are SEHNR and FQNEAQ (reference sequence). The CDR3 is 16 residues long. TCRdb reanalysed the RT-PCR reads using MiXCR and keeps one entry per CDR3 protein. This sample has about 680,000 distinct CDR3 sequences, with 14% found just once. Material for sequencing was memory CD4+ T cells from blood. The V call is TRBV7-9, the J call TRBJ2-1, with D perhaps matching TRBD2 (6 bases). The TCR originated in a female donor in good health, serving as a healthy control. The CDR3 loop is CASSGAGPPSYNEQFF. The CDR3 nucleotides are TGTGCCAGCAGCGGGGCGGGACCACCTTCTTACAATGAGCAGTTCTTC.